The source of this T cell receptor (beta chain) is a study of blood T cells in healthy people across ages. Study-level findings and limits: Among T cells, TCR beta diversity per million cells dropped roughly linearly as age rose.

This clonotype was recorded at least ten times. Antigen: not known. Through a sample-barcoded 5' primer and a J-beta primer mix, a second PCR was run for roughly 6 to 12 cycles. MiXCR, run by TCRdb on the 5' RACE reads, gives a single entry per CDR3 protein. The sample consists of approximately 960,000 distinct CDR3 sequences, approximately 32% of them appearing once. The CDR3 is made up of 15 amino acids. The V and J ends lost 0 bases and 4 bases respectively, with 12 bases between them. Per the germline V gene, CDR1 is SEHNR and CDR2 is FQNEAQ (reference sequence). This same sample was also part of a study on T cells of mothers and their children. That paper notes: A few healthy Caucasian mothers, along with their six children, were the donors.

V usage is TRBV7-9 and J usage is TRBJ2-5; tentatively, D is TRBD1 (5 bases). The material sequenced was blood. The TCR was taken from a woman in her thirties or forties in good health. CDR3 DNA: TGTGCCAGCAGCTTAGCGAGCCAGGGCGCAGAGACCCAGTACTTC. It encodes CASSLASQGAETQYF.